This T cell receptor (beta chain) was obtained from a study of prognosis after radiotherapy for stage I lung cancer. About the research overall: Radiotherapy was followed by distant metastases in a handful of patients, which appeared at a median of around 7 months; roughly 16 patients showed no significant progression. Whole-study results and caveats: Patients without metastases reportedly showed TRBV and TRBJ gene usage unlike that of patients with metastases.

This clonotype was found many times. Its specificity is not known. CDR3 length: 17 residues. V was trimmed by 0 bases and J by 10 bases, leaving 19 bases between them. Germline CDR1 and CDR2: LNHNV and YYDKDF (reference sequence). Multiplex PCR in two rounds served to amplify TCR beta CDR3 from genomic DNA. Primers were specific to each TRBV and TRBJ gene in first-round PCR. Each CDR3 protein gets one entry after TCRdb re-called the multiplex PCR reads with MiXCR. The sample contains 50,000 or so distinct CDR3 sequences, 30% to 35% of which appear only once. Material: PBMCs, obtained before or after stereotactic body radiation therapy (not recorded which). The TCR comes from a donor older than 45 with non-small cell lung cancer. J is TRBJ1-6 and V is TRBV15; D possibly corresponds to TRBD1 (6 bases). The CDR3 nucleotides read TGTGCCACCAGCAGAGAATCCCACCGGCAGGGGACCTCACCCCTCCACTTT. Protein: CATSRESHRQGTSPLHF. Filled out from reference TRBV15 and TRBJ1-6, the complete variable domain reads DAMVIQNPRYQVTQFGKPVTLSCSQTLNHNVMYWYQQKSSQAPKLLFHYYDKDFNNEADTPDNFQSRRPNTSFCFLDIRSPGLGDTAMYLCATSRESHRQGTSPLHFGNGTRLTVT.